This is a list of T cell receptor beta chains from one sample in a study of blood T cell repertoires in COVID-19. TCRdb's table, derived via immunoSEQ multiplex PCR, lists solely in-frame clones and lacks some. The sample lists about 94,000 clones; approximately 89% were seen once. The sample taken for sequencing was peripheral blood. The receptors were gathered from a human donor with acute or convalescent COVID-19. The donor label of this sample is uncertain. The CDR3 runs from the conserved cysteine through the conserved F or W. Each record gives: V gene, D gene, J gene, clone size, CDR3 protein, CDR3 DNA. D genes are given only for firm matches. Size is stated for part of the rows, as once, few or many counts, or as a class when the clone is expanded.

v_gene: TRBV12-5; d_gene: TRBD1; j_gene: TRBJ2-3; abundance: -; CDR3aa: CASGGGQGRYTDTQYF; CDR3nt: TGTGCTAGTGGTGGGGGACAGGGACGATACACAGATACGCAGTATTTT
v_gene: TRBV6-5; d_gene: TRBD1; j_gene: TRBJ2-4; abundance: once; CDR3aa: CATTTGTNIQYF; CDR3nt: TGTGCCACCACGACAGGGACAAACATTCAGTACTTC
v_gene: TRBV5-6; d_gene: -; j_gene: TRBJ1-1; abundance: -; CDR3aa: CASTLDFMGTEAFF; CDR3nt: TGTGCCAGCACCCTGGACTTTATGGGCACTGAAGCTTTCTTT
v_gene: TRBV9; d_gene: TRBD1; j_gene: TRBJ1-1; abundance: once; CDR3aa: CASSVGTGGTEAFF; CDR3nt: TGTGCCAGCAGCGTTGGGACAGGGGGTACTGAAGCTTTCTTT
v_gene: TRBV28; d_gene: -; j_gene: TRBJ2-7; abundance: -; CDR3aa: CASSPTRLGFDEQYF; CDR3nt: TGTGCCAGCAGTCCAACTAGATTAGGCTTCGACGAGCAGTACTTC
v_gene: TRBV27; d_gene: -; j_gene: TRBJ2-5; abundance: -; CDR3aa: CASSFQGSQETQYF; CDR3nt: TGTGCCAGCAGTTTTCAAGGGAGCCAAGAGACCCAGTACTTC
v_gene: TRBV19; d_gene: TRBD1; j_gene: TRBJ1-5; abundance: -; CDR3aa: CASSSGGHSNQPQHF; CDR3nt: TGTGCCAGTAGTTCAGGGGGACATAGCAATCAGCCCCAGCATTTT
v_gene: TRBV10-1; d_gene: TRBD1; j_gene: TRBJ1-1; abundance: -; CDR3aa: CASSPGQGPKNTEAFF; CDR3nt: TGCGCCAGCAGTCCGGGACAGGGGCCTAAGAACACTGAAGCTTTCTTT
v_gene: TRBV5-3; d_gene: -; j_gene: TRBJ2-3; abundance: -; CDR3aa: CARQQTLTVQTDTQYF; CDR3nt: TGTGCCAGACAGCAAACATTGACAGTGCAAACAGATACGCAGTATTTT
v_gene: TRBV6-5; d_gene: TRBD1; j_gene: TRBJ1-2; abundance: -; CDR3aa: CASSYGNRGLGGYTF; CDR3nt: TGTGCCAGCAGTTACGGAAACAGGGGCCTGGGGGGCTACACCTTC
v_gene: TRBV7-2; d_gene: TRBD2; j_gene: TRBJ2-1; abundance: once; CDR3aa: CASSLDGTNSEQFF; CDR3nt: TGTGCCAGCAGCTTAGATGGGACTAATAGTGAGCAGTTCTTC
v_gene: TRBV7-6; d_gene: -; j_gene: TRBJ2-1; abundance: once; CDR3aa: CASSPGIPAYNEQFF; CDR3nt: TGTGCCAGCAGCCCCGGTATCCCTGCCTACAATGAGCAGTTCTTC
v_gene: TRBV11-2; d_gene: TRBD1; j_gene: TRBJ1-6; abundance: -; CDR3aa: CASSSDRGFYNSPLHF; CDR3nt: TGTGCCAGCAGCTCGGACAGGGGGTTTTATAATTCACCCCTCCACTTT
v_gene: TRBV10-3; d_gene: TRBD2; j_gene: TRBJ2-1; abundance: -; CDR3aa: CAISDAGGTRYEQFF; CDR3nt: TGTGCCATCAGTGATGCGGGGGGCACAAGGTATGAGCAGTTCTTC
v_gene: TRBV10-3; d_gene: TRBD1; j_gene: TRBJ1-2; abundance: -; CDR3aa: CAISEGGQGLGYGYTF; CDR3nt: TGTGCCATCAGTGAGGGGGGACAGGGCCTGGGCTATGGCTACACCTTC